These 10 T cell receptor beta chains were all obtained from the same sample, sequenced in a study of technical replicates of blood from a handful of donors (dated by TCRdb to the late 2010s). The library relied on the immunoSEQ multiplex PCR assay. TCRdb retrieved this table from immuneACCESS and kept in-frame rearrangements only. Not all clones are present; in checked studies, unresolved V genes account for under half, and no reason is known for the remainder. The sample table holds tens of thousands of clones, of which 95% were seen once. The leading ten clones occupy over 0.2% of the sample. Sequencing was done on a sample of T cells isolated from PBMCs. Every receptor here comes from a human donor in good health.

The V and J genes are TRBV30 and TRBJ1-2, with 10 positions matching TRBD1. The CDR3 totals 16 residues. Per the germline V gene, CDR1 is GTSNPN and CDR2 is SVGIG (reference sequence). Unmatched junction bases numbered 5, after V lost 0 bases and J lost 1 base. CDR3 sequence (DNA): TGTGCCTGGAGTGTCGGACAGGGGGTGCTTAACTATGGCTACACCTTC. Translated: CAWSVGQGVLNYGYTF.

The CDR3 bases are TGTGCCAGCAGCTTGTCTAGCCTGAGTCCCTACGAGCAGTACTTC. Its protein is CASSLSSLSPYEQYF. This chain connects TRBV5-4 to TRBJ2-7, with D maybe TRBD2 (5 bases). The CDR3 is 15 residues long. Trimming removed 1 base at V and 2 bases at J, with 13 bases between. Germline V gives CDR1 SGHNT, CDR2 YYREEE (reference sequence). The complete variable domain, with remaining parts taken from reference TRBV5-4 and TRBJ2-7, reads ETGVTQSPTHLIKTRGQQVTLRCSSQSGHNTVSWYQQALGQGPQFIFQYYREEENGRGNFPPRFSGLQFPNYSSELNVNALELDDSALYLCASSLSSLSPYEQYFGPGTRLTVT.

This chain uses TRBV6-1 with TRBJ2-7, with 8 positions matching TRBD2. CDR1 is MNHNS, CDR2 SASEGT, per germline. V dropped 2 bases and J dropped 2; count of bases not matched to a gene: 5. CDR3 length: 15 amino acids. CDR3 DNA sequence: TGTGCCAGCAGTGAAATATCGGGGGGGCCCTACGAGCAGTACTTC. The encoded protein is CASSEISGGPYEQYF.

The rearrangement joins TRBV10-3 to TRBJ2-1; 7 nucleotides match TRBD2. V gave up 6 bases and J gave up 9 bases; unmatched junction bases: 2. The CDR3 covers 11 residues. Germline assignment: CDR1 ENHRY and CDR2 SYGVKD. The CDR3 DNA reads TGTGCCATCAGGAGGGAGGGTGAGCAGTTCTTC. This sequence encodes CAIRREGEQFF.

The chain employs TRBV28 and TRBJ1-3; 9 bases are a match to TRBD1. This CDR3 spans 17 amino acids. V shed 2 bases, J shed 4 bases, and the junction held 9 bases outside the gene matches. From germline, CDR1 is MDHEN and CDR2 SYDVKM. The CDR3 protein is CASSLPLQGATGNTIYF. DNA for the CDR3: TGTGCCAGCAGTTTACCTTTACAGGGGGCAACAGGAAACACCATATATTTT.

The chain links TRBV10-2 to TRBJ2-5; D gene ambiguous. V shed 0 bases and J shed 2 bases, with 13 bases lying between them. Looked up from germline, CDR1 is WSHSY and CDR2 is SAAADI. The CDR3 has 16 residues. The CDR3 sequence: CASSESTRVSQETQYF. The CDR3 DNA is TGCGCCAGCAGTGAGTCGACTCGGGTCAGTCAAGAGACCCAGTACTTC.

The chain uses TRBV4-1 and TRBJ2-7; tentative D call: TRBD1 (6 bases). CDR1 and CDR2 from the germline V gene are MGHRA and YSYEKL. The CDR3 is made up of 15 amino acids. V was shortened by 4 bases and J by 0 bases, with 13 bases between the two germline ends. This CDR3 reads CASSPGTFSSYEQYF. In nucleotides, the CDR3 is TGCGCCAGCAGCCCGGGGACATTTAGCTCCTACGAGCAGTACTTC.

CDR3 bases: TGTGCCATCAGTTCAGACAGGGTTCAGCCCCAGCATTTT. It yields the protein CAISSDRVQPQHF. The chain has TRBV10-3 and TRBJ1-5; 7 bases fit TRBD1. This CDR3 has 13 residues. V was clipped by 5 bases and J by 6 bases; unmatched bases: 4. Germline V gives CDR1 ENHRY, CDR2 SYGVKD.

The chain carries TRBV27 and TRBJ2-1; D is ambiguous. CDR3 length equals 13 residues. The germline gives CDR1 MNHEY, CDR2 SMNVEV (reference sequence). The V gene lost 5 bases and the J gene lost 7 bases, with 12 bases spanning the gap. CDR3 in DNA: TGTGCCAGCAGTAACGGGTCCCCTAATGAGCAGTTCTTC. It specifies CASSNGSPNEQFF.

The CDR3 DNA reads as TGTGCCAGCAGGCTGGGTGGCGGGACCACTGAAGCTTTCTTT. Amino acid sequence: CASRLGGGTTEAFF. This chain links TRBV27 with TRBJ1-1; tentative D call: TRBD1 (5 bases). The CDR3 is 14 residues long. Trimming removed 6 bases at V and 4 bases at J, with 15 bases between. Germline V CDR1 and CDR2: MNHEY, SMNVEV (reference sequence).